The sequence of this T cell receptor beta chain was determined in a study of blood T cells in healthy people across ages. This CDR3 region has 15 residues. CDR1 and CDR2 (germline): MNHNS, SASEGT. V was clipped by 1 base and J by 10 bases, with 14 bases between them. A sample-barcoded 5' primer and a J-beta primer mix were used in a second PCR of roughly 7 to 11 cycles. TCRdb passed the 5' RACE reads through MiXCR, listing each CDR3 protein once. The sample yields approximately 2,000,000 distinct CDR3 sequences, about two fifths seen once. Study results and limitations: Compared with aged donors, long-lived donors showed fewer expanded clones, suggesting selection.

The sample holds many counts of this clonotype. Its specificity is not known. This TCR came from a human donor in good health. Sequencing was performed on blood. The rearrangement joins TRBV6-1 to TRBJ1-6; D might be TRBD1 (6 bases). CDR3 sequence reads: CASSEGGGHSSPLHF. In DNA form, the CDR3 reads TGTGCCAGCAGTGAAGGGGGGGGACATTCCTCACCCCTCCACTTT.